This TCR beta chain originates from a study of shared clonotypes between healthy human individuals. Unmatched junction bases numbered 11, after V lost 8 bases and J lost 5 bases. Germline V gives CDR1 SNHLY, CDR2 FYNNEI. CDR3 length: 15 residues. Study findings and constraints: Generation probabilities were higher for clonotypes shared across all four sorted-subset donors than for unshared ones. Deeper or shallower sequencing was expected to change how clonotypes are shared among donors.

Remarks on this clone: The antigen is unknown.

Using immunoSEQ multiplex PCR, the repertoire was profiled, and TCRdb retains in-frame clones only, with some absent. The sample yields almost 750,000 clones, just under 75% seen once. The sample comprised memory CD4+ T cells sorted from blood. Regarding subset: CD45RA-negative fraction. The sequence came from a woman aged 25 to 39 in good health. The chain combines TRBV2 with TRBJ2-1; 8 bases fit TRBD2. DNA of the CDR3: TGTGCCAGCTCCAACGGCGGGAGGTCCCACAATGAGCAGTTCTTC. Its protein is CASSNGGRSHNEQFF.